This T cell receptor (beta chain) emerged from a study of CD8+CD57+ T cells in acquired aplastic anemia. Study context: DNA from sorted CD4+ and CD8+ cells averaged around 3 ug.

The template for TCR beta VDJ and CDR3 sequence profiling was genomic DNA. TCRdb independently ran MiXCR on the reads; one entry per CDR3 protein. The sample shows some 220,000 distinct CDR3 sequences, 34% of them seen only once. In germline, CDR1 is SGHAT, CDR2 FQDESV (reference sequence). The CDR3 is made up of 16 amino acids. V lost 2 bases and J lost 5; bases outside the gene matches: 10. Material for sequencing was sorted CD4+, CD8+, or CD8+CD57+ T cells (not recorded which) from PBMCs. V usage is TRBV11-1 and J usage is TRBJ2-3, with 7 bases lining up with TRBD2. The clonotype comes from a human donor in good health, serving as a control. CDR3 DNA: TGTGCCAGCAGCTTACATATTACTAGCGCCGGAGATACGCAGTATTTT. Its protein is CASSLHITSAGDTQYF.